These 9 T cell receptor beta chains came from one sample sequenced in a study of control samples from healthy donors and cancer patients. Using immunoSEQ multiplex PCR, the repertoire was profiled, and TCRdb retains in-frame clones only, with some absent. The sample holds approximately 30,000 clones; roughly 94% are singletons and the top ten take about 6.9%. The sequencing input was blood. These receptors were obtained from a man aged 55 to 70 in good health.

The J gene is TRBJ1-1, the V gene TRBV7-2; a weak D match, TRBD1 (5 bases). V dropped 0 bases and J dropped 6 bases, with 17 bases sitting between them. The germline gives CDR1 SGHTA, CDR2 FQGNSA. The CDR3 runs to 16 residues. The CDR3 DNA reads TGTGCCAGCAGCTTAGCCGGATTTCAGGGTGGCTCTGAAGCTTTCTTT. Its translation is CASSLAGFQGGSEAFF. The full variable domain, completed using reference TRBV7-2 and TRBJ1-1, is GAGVSQSPSNKVTEKGKDVELRCDPISGHTALYWYRQSLGQGLEFLIYFQGNSAPDKSGLPSDRFSAERTGGSVSTLTIQRTQQEDSAVYLCASSLAGFQGGSEAFFGQGTRLTVV.

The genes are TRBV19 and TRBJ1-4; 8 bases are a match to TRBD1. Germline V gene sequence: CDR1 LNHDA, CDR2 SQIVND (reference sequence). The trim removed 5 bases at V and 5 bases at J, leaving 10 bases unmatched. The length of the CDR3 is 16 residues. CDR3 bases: TGTGCCAGTAGTCCCACCGACAGGGGACTAAATGAAAAACTGTTTTTT. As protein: CASSPTDRGLNEKLFF.

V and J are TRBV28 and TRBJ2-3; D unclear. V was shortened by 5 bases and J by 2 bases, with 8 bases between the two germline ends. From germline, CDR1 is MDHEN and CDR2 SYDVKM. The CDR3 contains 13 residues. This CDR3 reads CASSTTVTDTQYF. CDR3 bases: TGTGCCAGCAGTACTACAGTCACAGATACGCAGTATTTT.

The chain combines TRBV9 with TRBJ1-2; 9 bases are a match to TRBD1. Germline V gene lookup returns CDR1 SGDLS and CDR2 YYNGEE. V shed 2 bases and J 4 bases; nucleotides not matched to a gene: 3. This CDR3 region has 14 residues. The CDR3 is CASSVGDRAYGYTF. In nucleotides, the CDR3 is TGTGCCAGCAGCGTGGGGGACAGGGCCTATGGCTACACCTTC.

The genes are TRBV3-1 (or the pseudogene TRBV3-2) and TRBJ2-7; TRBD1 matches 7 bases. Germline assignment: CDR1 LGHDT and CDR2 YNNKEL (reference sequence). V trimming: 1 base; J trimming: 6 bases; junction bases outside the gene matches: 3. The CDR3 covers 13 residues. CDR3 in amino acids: CASSQGSGGEQYF. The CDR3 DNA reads TGTGCCAGCAGCCAAGGGTCAGGGGGCGAGCAGTACTTC.

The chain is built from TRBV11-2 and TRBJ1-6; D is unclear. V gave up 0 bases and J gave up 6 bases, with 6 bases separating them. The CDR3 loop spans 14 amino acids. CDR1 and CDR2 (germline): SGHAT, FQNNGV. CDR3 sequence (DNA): TGTGCCAGCAGCTTAGATATGTTTAATTCACCCCTCCACTTT. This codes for CASSLDMFNSPLHF.

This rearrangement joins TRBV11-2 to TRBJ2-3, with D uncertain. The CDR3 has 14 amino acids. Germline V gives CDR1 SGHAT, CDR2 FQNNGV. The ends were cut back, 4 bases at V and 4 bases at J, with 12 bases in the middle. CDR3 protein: CASSYPETPDTQYF. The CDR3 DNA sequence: TGTGCCAGCAGCTATCCGGAGACACCAGATACGCAGTATTTT.

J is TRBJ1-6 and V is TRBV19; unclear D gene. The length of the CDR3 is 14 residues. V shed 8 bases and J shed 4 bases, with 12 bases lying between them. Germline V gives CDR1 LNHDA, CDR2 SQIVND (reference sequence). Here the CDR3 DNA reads TGTGCCAGTTCCTCCAGTTATTATAATTCACCCCTCCACTTT. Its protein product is CASSSSYYNSPLHF.

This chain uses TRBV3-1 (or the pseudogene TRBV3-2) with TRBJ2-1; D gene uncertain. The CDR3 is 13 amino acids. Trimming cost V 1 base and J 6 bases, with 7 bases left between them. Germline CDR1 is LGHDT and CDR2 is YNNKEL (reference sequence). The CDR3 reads CASSQGLANEQFF. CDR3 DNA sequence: TGTGCCAGCAGCCAAGGACTGGCCAATGAGCAGTTCTTC.